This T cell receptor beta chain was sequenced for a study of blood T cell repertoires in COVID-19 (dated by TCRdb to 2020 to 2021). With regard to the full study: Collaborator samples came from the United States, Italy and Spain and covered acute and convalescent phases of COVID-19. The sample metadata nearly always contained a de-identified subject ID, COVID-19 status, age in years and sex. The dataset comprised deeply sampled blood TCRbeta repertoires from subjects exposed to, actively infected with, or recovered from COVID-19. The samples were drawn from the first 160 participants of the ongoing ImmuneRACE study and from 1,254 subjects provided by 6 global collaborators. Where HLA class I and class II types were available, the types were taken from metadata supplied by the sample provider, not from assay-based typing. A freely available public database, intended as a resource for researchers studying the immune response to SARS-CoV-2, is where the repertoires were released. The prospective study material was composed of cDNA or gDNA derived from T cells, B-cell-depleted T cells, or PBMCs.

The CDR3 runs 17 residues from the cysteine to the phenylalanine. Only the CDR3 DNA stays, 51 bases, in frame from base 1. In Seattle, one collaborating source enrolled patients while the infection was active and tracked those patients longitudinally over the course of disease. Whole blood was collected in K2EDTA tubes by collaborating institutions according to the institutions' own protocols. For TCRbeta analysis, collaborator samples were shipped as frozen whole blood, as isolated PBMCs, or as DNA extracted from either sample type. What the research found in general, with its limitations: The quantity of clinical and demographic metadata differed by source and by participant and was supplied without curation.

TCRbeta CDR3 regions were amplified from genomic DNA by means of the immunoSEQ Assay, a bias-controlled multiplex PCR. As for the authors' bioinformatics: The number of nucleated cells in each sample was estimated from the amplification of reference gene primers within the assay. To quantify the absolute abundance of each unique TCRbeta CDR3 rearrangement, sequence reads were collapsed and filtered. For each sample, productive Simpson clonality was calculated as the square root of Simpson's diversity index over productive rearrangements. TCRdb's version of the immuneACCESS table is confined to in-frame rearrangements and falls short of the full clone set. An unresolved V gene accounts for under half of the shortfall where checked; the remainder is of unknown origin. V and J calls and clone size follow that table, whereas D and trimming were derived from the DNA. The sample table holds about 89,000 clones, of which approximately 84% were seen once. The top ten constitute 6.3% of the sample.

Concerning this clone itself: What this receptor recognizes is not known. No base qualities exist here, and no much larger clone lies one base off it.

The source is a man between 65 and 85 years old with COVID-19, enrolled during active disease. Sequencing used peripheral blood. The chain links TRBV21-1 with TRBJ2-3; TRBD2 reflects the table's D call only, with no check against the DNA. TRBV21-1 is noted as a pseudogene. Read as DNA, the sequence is TGTGCCAGCAGCAAATGGTCTCGCGGGAGGTCCACAGATACGCAGTATTTT. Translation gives CASSKWSRGRSTDTQYF.